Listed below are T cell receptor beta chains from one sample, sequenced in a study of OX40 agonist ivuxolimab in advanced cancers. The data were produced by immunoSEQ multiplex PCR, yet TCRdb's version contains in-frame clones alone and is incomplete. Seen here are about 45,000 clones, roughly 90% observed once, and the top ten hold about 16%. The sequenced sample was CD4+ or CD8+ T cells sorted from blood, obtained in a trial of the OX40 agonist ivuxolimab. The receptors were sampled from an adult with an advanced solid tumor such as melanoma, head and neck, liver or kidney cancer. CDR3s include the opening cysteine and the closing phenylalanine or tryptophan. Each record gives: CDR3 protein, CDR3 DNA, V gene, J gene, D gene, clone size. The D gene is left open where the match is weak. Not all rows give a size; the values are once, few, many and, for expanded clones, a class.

CDR3aa: CASSLPRGNTEAFF
CDR3nt: TGCGCCAGCAGCCTCCCCAGGGGAAACACTGAAGCTTTCTTT
v_gene: TRBV4-1
j_gene: TRBJ1-1
d_gene: NA
abundance: NA

CDR3aa: CASSSPTGRVITEAFF
CDR3nt: TGTGCCAGCAGCTCACCGACAGGGAGGGTGATCACTGAAGCTTTCTTT
v_gene: TRBV7-9
j_gene: TRBJ1-1
d_gene: TRBD1
abundance: few

CDR3aa: CASSPISTGELFF
CDR3nt: TGTGCCAGCTCACCAATCTCCACCGGGGAGCTGTTTTTT
v_gene: TRBV18
j_gene: TRBJ2-2
d_gene: NA
abundance: NA

CDR3aa: CASGGGTGMYEQYF
CDR3nt: TGTGCCAGCGGCGGGGGGACAGGGATGTACGAGCAGTACTTC
v_gene: TRBV9
j_gene: TRBJ2-7
d_gene: NA
abundance: NA

CDR3aa: CASSGGIGQGAYGYTF
CDR3nt: TGTGCCAGCAGTGGGGGTATAGGACAGGGGGCTTATGGCTACACCTTC
v_gene: TRBV7-6
j_gene: TRBJ1-2
d_gene: TRBD1
abundance: NA

CDR3aa: CAISIQGSYEQYF
CDR3nt: TGTGCCATCAGCATACAGGGATCCTACGAGCAGTACTTC
v_gene: TRBV10-3
j_gene: TRBJ2-7
d_gene: NA
abundance: NA

CDR3aa: CASSVGGNYGYTF
CDR3nt: TGTGCCAGCAGCGTCGGAGGGAACTATGGCTACACCTTC
v_gene: TRBV9
j_gene: TRBJ1-2
d_gene: NA
abundance: NA

CDR3aa: CASSLAGRSQPQHF
CDR3nt: TGTGCCAGCAGCTTGGCAGGGCGGTCTCAGCCCCAGCATTTT
v_gene: TRBV7-9
j_gene: TRBJ1-5
d_gene: NA
abundance: few

CDR3aa: CASSFSGLANEQYF
CDR3nt: TGTGCCAGCAGTTTTTCGGGACTAGCCAACGAGCAGTACTTC
v_gene: TRBV27
j_gene: TRBJ2-7
d_gene: TRBD2
abundance: NA

CDR3aa: CASSFWTGQKYF
CDR3nt: TGTGCCAGCAGCTTTTGGACGGGTCAAAAGTACTTC
v_gene: TRBV5-6
j_gene: TRBJ2-7
d_gene: NA
abundance: NA

CDR3aa: CASSYSGDSGANVLTF
CDR3nt: TGTGCCAGCAGTTACTCGGGTGACTCTGGGGCCAACGTCCTGACTTTC
v_gene: TRBV6-5
j_gene: TRBJ2-6
d_gene: NA
abundance: NA

CDR3aa: CAISQLISDGQSSGNTIYF
CDR3nt: TGTGCCATCAGTCAGTTAATTTCCGATGGACAGAGCTCTGGAAACACCATATATTTT
v_gene: TRBV10-3
j_gene: TRBJ1-3
d_gene: NA
abundance: NA

CDR3aa: CASSGLPRYTF
CDR3nt: TGTGCCAGCAGCGGCCTCCCCCGCTACACCTTC
v_gene: TRBV6-1
j_gene: TRBJ1-2
d_gene: NA
abundance: NA

CDR3aa: CAFGLNTEAFF
CDR3nt: TGTGCCTTTGGGCTGAACACTGAAGCTTTCTTT
v_gene: TRBV5-4
j_gene: TRBJ1-1
d_gene: NA
abundance: few

CDR3aa: CASNIPGQQETQYF
CDR3nt: TGTGCCAGCAACATACCGGGACAACAAGAGACCCAGTACTTC
v_gene: TRBV6-5
j_gene: TRBJ2-5
d_gene: NA
abundance: NA

CDR3aa: CASSPALGGTLYGYTF
CDR3nt: TGTGCCAGCAGCCCAGCATTGGGGGGGACCCTATATGGCTACACCTTC
v_gene: TRBV7-6
j_gene: TRBJ1-2
d_gene: NA
abundance: NA

CDR3aa: CASSERTSGANVLTF
CDR3nt: TGTGCCAGCAGTGAACGCACGTCTGGGGCCAACGTCCTGACTTTC
v_gene: TRBV6-1
j_gene: TRBJ2-6
d_gene: NA
abundance: few

CDR3aa: CASSIVRDTSTDTQYF
CDR3nt: TGTGCCAGCAGCATAGTGAGGGATACGAGCACAGATACGCAGTATTTT
v_gene: TRBV5-4
j_gene: TRBJ2-3
d_gene: NA
abundance: NA

CDR3aa: CASSAPPGYEQYF
CDR3nt: TGTGCCAGCAGCGCCCCCCCCGGCTACGAGCAGTACTTC
v_gene: TRBV7-8
j_gene: TRBJ2-7
d_gene: NA
abundance: NA

CDR3aa: CASKLGLAGTYEQYF
CDR3nt: TGTGCCAGCAAGCTGGGACTAGCGGGAACCTACGAGCAGTACTTC
v_gene: TRBV2
j_gene: TRBJ2-7
d_gene: TRBD2
abundance: NA

CDR3aa: CATSPMNTEAFF
CDR3nt: TGTGCCACCAGCCCGATGAACACTGAAGCTTTCTTT
v_gene: TRBV15
j_gene: TRBJ1-1
d_gene: NA
abundance: once

CDR3aa: CASSHSGSWYNEQFF
CDR3nt: TGTGCCAGCAGTCATAGCGGGAGTTGGTACAATGAGCAGTTCTTC
v_gene: TRBV11-2
j_gene: TRBJ2-1
d_gene: TRBD2
abundance: NA

CDR3aa: CASSSDRGYRAFF
CDR3nt: TGTGCCAGCAGCTCGGACAGGGGATACCGAGCTTTCTTT
v_gene: TRBV13
j_gene: TRBJ1-1
d_gene: TRBD1
abundance: NA

CDR3aa: CASSSRGGQPQHF
CDR3nt: TGCGCCAGCAGCTCCAGGGGAGGACAGCCCCAGCATTTT
v_gene: TRBV5-1
j_gene: TRBJ1-5
d_gene: NA
abundance: NA

CDR3aa: CASSLLPLYGYTF
CDR3nt: TGTGCCAGCAGCTTATTACCCCTCTATGGCTACACCTTC
v_gene: TRBV7-9
j_gene: TRBJ1-2
d_gene: NA
abundance: NA

CDR3aa: CASSQDRRGHPIYEGELFF
CDR3nt: TGCGCCAGCAGCCAAGATAGGCGGGGACACCCAATCTATGAGGGGGAGCTGTTTTTT
v_gene: TRBV4-1
j_gene: TRBJ2-2
d_gene: NA
abundance: once

CDR3aa: CASSATSGPPYNEQFF
CDR3nt: TGTGCCAGCAGTGCTACTAGCGGGCCCCCATACAATGAGCAGTTCTTC
v_gene: TRBV2
j_gene: TRBJ2-1
d_gene: TRBD2
abundance: NA

CDR3aa: CASSLRGNTEAFF
CDR3nt: TGTGCCAGCAGCTTACGGGGGAACACTGAAGCTTTCTTT
v_gene: TRBV2
j_gene: TRBJ1-1
d_gene: NA
abundance: NA

CDR3aa: CASSQDLAPGYEQYF
CDR3nt: TGCGCCAGCAGCCAAGATCTAGCCCCAGGGTACGAGCAGTACTTC
v_gene: TRBV4-3
j_gene: TRBJ2-7
d_gene: NA
abundance: NA

CDR3aa: CASSLGLEQYF
CDR3nt: TGTGCCAGCAGTTTAGGCCTCGAGCAGTACTTC
v_gene: TRBV28
j_gene: TRBJ2-7
d_gene: NA
abundance: once

CDR3aa: CASTWTPGLAYEQYF
CDR3nt: TGTGCCAGCACCTGGACTCCCGGGCTAGCCTACGAGCAGTACTTC
v_gene: TRBV7-3
j_gene: TRBJ2-7
d_gene: NA
abundance: NA

CDR3aa: CASRPDSNSYNEQFF
CDR3nt: TGTGCCAGCAGACCTGACTCCAACTCCTACAATGAGCAGTTCTTC
v_gene: TRBV5-6
j_gene: TRBJ2-1
d_gene: NA
abundance: NA

CDR3aa: CASSQFGTEAFF
CDR3nt: TGTGCCAGCAGCCAATTCGGGACAGAAGCTTTCTTT
v_gene: TRBV14
j_gene: TRBJ1-1
d_gene: NA
abundance: NA

CDR3aa: CASSYYSAYNEQFF
CDR3nt: TGTGCCAGCAGTTACTATTCAGCCTACAATGAGCAGTTCTTC
v_gene: TRBV6-5
j_gene: TRBJ2-1
d_gene: NA
abundance: NA

CDR3aa: CASSESTRGSLAAAGGELFF
CDR3nt: TGCGCCAGCAGTGAGTCGACTAGAGGATCACTAGCGGCCGCAGGCGGGGAGCTGTTTTTT
v_gene: TRBV10-1
j_gene: TRBJ2-2
d_gene: TRBD2
abundance: NA

CDR3aa: CASSEIILYEQYF
CDR3nt: TGTGCCAGCAGTGAGATCATTCTCTACGAGCAGTACTTC
v_gene: TRBV2
j_gene: TRBJ2-7
d_gene: NA
abundance: NA

CDR3aa: CASRSTGASSYEQYF
CDR3nt: TGTGCCAGCAGATCGACAGGGGCCAGCTCCTACGAGCAGTACTTC
v_gene: TRBV2
j_gene: TRBJ2-7
d_gene: TRBD1
abundance: NA

CDR3aa: CASSQGGDQPQHF
CDR3nt: TGTGCCAGCAGCCAAGGGGGGGATCAGCCCCAGCATTTT
v_gene: TRBV14
j_gene: TRBJ1-5
d_gene: NA
abundance: NA

CDR3aa: CASSPMRGGPSYEQYF
CDR3nt: TGTGCCAGCAGCCCGATGAGAGGAGGGCCGTCCTACGAGCAGTACTTC
v_gene: TRBV27
j_gene: TRBJ2-7
d_gene: NA
abundance: NA

CDR3aa: CASSQLRPGLSRRVTQYF
CDR3nt: TGCGCCAGCAGCCAACTAAGGCCGGGACTCTCCCGTCGGGTGACCCAGTACTTC
v_gene: TRBV4-1
j_gene: TRBJ2-5
d_gene: NA
abundance: NA

CDR3aa: CASSLYADTQYF
CDR3nt: TGCGCCAGCAGCTTGTATGCAGATACGCAGTATTTT
v_gene: TRBV5-1
j_gene: TRBJ2-3
d_gene: NA
abundance: NA

CDR3aa: CASSPGGAYEQYF
CDR3nt: TGTGCCAGCAGCCCCGGGGGGGCTTACGAGCAGTACTTC
v_gene: TRBV7-9
j_gene: TRBJ2-7
d_gene: TRBD2
abundance: NA

CDR3aa: CASSQEQQGGFGQYF
CDR3nt: TGTGCCAGCAGCCAAGAACAACAGGGGGGCTTTGGGCAGTACTTC
v_gene: TRBV4-2
j_gene: TRBJ2-7
d_gene: TRBD1
abundance: NA

CDR3aa: CASSLTGLNEKLFF
CDR3nt: TGTGCCAGCAGCCTGACAGGGTTAAACGAAAAACTGTTTTTT
v_gene: TRBV5-6
j_gene: TRBJ1-4
d_gene: TRBD1
abundance: NA

CDR3aa: CASSVTGSIYEQFF
CDR3nt: TGTGCCAGCAGTGTGACAGGGTCAATCTATGAGCAGTTCTTC
v_gene: TRBV6-4
j_gene: TRBJ2-1
d_gene: TRBD1
abundance: NA

CDR3aa: CASSDGQVLYEQYF
CDR3nt: TGTGCCAGCAGCGACGGACAGGTCCTCTACGAGCAGTACTTC
v_gene: TRBV5-6
j_gene: TRBJ2-7
d_gene: TRBD1
abundance: NA

CDR3aa: CAWSIFGGISYNEQFF
CDR3nt: TGTGCCTGGAGTATCTTCGGCGGGATTTCCTACAATGAGCAGTTCTTC
v_gene: TRBV30
j_gene: TRBJ2-1
d_gene: NA
abundance: NA

CDR3aa: CASSLVGTSGSSYNEQFF
CDR3nt: TGTGCCAGCAGCTTAGTAGGGACTAGCGGGAGCTCCTACAATGAGCAGTTCTTC
v_gene: TRBV7-8
j_gene: TRBJ2-1
d_gene: TRBD2
abundance: NA

CDR3aa: CANSGQGVFYEQYF
CDR3nt: TGTGCCAATTCCGGACAGGGGGTATTCTACGAGCAGTACTTC
v_gene: TRBV12-1
j_gene: TRBJ2-7
d_gene: NA
abundance: NA

CDR3aa: CASGLSPYEQYF
CDR3nt: TGTGCTAGTGGTTTGTCGCCCTACGAGCAGTACTTC
v_gene: TRBV12-5
j_gene: TRBJ2-7
d_gene: NA
abundance: NA

CDR3aa: CACRLAVWLTGELFF
CDR3nt: TGTGCCTGTCGTCTAGCGGTTTGGTTGACCGGGGAGCTGTTTTTT
v_gene: TRBV30
j_gene: TRBJ2-2
d_gene: TRBD2
abundance: NA